The present TCR beta chain was sequenced within a study of OX40 agonist ivuxolimab in advanced cancers. The study's findings and limits: On average, CD8+ T cells showed a greater number of expanded clones than CD4+. It was also the case that some nonresponders had low normalized T-cell clonal expansion.

On this clone itself: Antigen unknown.

The CDR3 runs to 16 residues. Germline V gene lookup returns CDR1 SQVTM and CDR2 ANQGSEA. The trim removed 0 bases at V and 7 bases at J, leaving 8 bases unmatched. The method was immunoSEQ multiplex PCR; TCRdb's version includes in-frame clones alone and lacks a portion of them. The data show tens of thousands of clones, 70% to 90% seen once. The receptor's source is an adult with an advanced solid tumor such as melanoma, head and neck, liver or kidney cancer. The sample was CD4+ or CD8+ T cells sorted from blood, taken in a trial of the OX40 agonist ivuxolimab. The V gene is TRBV29-1, the J gene TRBJ2-7; 14 nucleotides line up with TRBD2. As DNA, the CDR3 is TGCAGCGTTGAAGATCGTGGGACTAGCGGGGGAAAGGAGCAGTACTTC. This encodes CSVEDRGTSGGKEQYF.